Shown below are 10 T cell receptor beta chains from a single sample sequenced in a study of cytomegalovirus exposure and HLA in healthy donors (dated by TCRdb to between 2016 and 2019). The library was built by means of the immunoSEQ multiplex PCR assay. For the multiplex PCR, a mixture combining 60 forward primers for TCR Vbeta segments and 13 reverse primers for TCR Jbeta segments was used. Entries here come from immuneACCESS through TCRdb and include only in-frame sequences with V and J called. Some clones fail to appear in such tables; in the studies checked, an unresolved V gene covers under half of the shortfall, and the cause of the remainder is unknown. The sample includes about 110,000 clones, with 80% observed a single time. Around 2.9% of the sample is taken by the ten largest. Sequencing was done on a sample of PBMCs. The receptors stem from a woman aged 60-75 years in good health and CMV-seropositive.

As concerns this clone: One end of the junction is discordant with germline, which a read error may explain. The rearrangement joins TRBV7-9 to TRBJ2-2; 9 bases are a match to TRBD1. CDR3 length: 17 amino acids. In germline, CDR1 is SEHNR, CDR2 FQNEAQ (reference sequence). The CDR3: CSSTGPGTGRGTGELFF. CDR3 coding DNA: TGTTCCAGCACCGGCCCGGGGACAGGGAGAGGAACCGGGGAGCTGTTTTTT. Variable domain in full (rest from reference TRBV7-9 and TRBJ2-2): DTGVSQNPRHKITKRGQNVTFRCDPISEHNRLYWYRQTLGQGPEFLTYFQNEAQLEKSRLLSDRFSAERPKGSFSTLEIQRTEQGDSAMYLCSSTGPGTGRGTGELFFGEGSRLTVL.

This clone was counted only a few times. The chain employs TRBV11-2 and TRBJ2-1; 8 bases agree with TRBD2. Germline CDR1 reads SGHAT; CDR2 reads FQNNGV. The V segment lost 1 base and the J segment 2 bases; nucleotides outside the gene matches: 4. CDR3 size: 16 residues. The CDR3 DNA is TGTGCCAGCAGCTTAGGGTCTAGCGGGCCCTACAATGAGCAGTTCTTC. Protein: CASSLGSSGPYNEQFF.

The V and J genes are TRBV6-6 and TRBJ2-5; a weak D match, TRBD2 (6 bases). Trimming left V 2 bases short and J 5 bases short, with 18 bases between. Per germline, CDR1 MNHNY and CDR2 SVGAGI (reference sequence). This CDR3 has 16 amino acids. CDR3 nucleotide sequence: TGTGCCAGCAGTTACCCCGGGACTCAATCCATGGAGACCCAGTACTTC. Residues: CASSYPGTQSMETQYF.

The chain has TRBV19 and TRBJ1-2, with D possibly matching TRBD1 (6 bases). The CDR3 runs to 14 residues. V lost 7 bases and J 4 bases, leaving 16 bases between the germline ends. Germline CDR1 is LNHDA and CDR2 is SQIVND (reference sequence). CDR3: CASKLQGRGYGYTF. The CDR3, as DNA: TGTGCCAGTAAACTACAGGGAAGGGGCTATGGCTACACCTTC.

Notes on this clone: At one boundary the junction diverges from the germline segment, which might be a read error. The rearrangement joins TRBV7-9 to TRBJ2-3; D is unclear. CDR3 length equals 14 residues. Germline V gene data show CDR1 as SEHNR and CDR2 as FQNEAQ (reference sequence). CDR3 amino acids: CSSSSTTGVYTQYF. CDR3 bases: TGTTCCAGCAGCTCCACTACGGGTGTCTATACGCAGTATTTT.

The DNA for the CDR3 is TGCGCCAGCAGCTCGGGACTTGTGGGGGGGTATGGCTACACCTTC. Translated: CASSSGLVGGYGYTF. V usage is TRBV5-1 and J usage is TRBJ1-2; D might be TRBD1 (5 bases). V was shortened by 3 bases and J by 5 bases, with 17 bases between the two germline ends. Germline CDR1 is SGHRS and CDR2 is YFSETQ. The CDR3 totals 15 residues.

The chain joins TRBV5-1 to TRBJ2-7; 8 bases fit TRBD2. This CDR3 spans 15 amino acids. CDR1 SGHRS and CDR2 YFSETQ come from the germline V gene. V dropped 5 bases and J dropped 1; count of bases not matched to a gene: 8. CDR3 in DNA: TGCGCCAGCAGGGTAGGACTAGCTGGGTCCTACGAGCAGTACTTC. Its protein is CASRVGLAGSYEQYF.

This chain uses TRBV27 with TRBJ2-1, with D possibly TRBD2 on 5 matching bases. V gave up 5 bases and J gave up 2 bases, with 13 bases separating them. The germline gives CDR1 MNHEY, CDR2 SMNVEV (reference sequence). This CDR3 contains 15 residues. As DNA, the CDR3 is TGTGCCAGCAGTCCCGGACTCCCCACCTACAATGAGCAGTTCTTC. It yields the protein CASSPGLPTYNEQFF.

V is TRBV2 and J is TRBJ2-7; D is perhaps TRBD2 (5 bases). The length of the CDR3 is 13 residues. Germline V gene data show CDR1 as SNHLY and CDR2 as FYNNEI. V lost 8 bases, J lost 1 base, and 12 bases lay in between. The CDR3 DNA reads as TGTGCCAGCCGAACTAGAAATTCCTACGAGCAGTACTTC. It yields the protein CASRTRNSYEQYF. The variable domain in full, completed from reference TRBV2 and TRBJ2-7, reads EPEVTQTPSHQVTQMGQEVILRCVPISNHLYFYWYRQILGQKVEFLVSFYNNEISEKSEIFDDQFSVERPDGSNFTLKIRSTKLEDSAMYFCASRTRNSYEQYFGPGTRLTVT.

In its sample, this clone was seen once. The chain links TRBV7-2 to TRBJ2-5; tentative D call: TRBD2 (5 bases). The J call is doubtful: the DNA matches TRBJ2-7 better. Germline V gives CDR1 SGHTA, CDR2 FQGNSA. This CDR3 is 15 amino acids long. CDR3 in amino acids: CASSLAPGGHYEQYF. The CDR3 DNA is TGTGCCAGCAGCTTAGCCCCTGGAGGCCACTACGAGCAGTACTTC.